The rows below give T cell receptor beta chains drawn from one sample of a study of chemoradiotherapy in HPV16-positive cancers. Sequencing used immunoSEQ multiplex PCR; TCRdb keeps in-frame clones, though not all of them. The sample carries tens of thousands of clones, 84% recorded once. This specimen was blood, taken from a patient who underwent chemoradiotherapy. The receptors here all came from a human donor with HPV-associated anogenital cancer. Each CDR3 is given with its conserved first and last residue.

14,TRBV5-1,TRBJ1-1,CASRETGLNTEAFF
16,TRBV7-3,TRBJ1-6,CASSLRAVDRNSPLHF
16,TRBV5-6,TRBJ1-1,CASSPRGQGANTEAFF
14,TRBV29-1,TRBJ2-1,CSGDIAGLINEQFF
19,TRBV9,TRBJ2-3,CASSVVGTSGLSSTDTQYF
13,TRBV11-2,TRBJ1-3,CASSLTSGNTIYF
15,TRBV11-1,TRBJ2-1,CASSLGQGAHNEQFF
17,TRBV5-1,TRBJ2-5,CASSPWGLAGGQETQYF
15,TRBV29-1,TRBJ2-3,CSVASGGTSTDTQYF
14,TRBV6-1,TRBJ1-2,CASNEMDRGLGYTF
15,TRBV6-1,TRBJ2-1,CASSEERGGRIEQFF
14,TRBV6-5,TRBJ1-6,CASSYSSLGSPLHF
15,TRBV6-5,TRBJ1-1,CASSMGQGAPTEAFF
19,TRBV19,TRBJ2-7,CASSIIGPTAGGPHYEQYF
14,TRBV7-9,TRBJ1-1,CASSPMRGAAEAFF
13,TRBV6-1,TRBJ1-2,CASKTGGSGGYTF
14,TRBV19,TRBJ2-3,CASSIDRLVDTQYF
15,TRBV5-6,TRBJ1-3,CASSLQGSSGNTIYF
13,TRBV18,TRBJ1-1,CASSPQGNTEAFF
16,TRBV6-5,TRBJ1-1,CASSYGVGGARTEAFF